The 9 T cell receptor beta chains presented below share a single source sample, sequenced in a study of blood T cells in healthy people across ages. The authors ran a second PCR of 7 to 11 cycles using a sample-barcoded 5' primer and a J-beta primer mix. TCRdb re-called the 5' RACE reads with MiXCR, one entry per CDR3 protein. The sample yields 1 million or so distinct CDR3 sequences, about 23% seen once. These same records also appear under a second study, on T cells of mothers and their children.

The specimen was blood. These receptors were collected from a girl aged 2-10 years in good health.

This clonotype was observed a few times. The CDR3 protein is CASSQGVWNYGYTF. CDR3 in DNA: TGCGCCAGCAGCCAGGGGGTATGGAACTATGGCTACACCTTC. The chain combines TRBV4-1 with TRBJ1-2; TRBD1 might be the D (5 bases). The germline gives CDR1 MGHRA, CDR2 YSYEKL. Between the trimmed V and J ends, which lost 3 bases and 2 bases, there was a span of 10 bases. The CDR3 consists of 14 residues.

In DNA form, the CDR3 reads TGTGCCAGTACGTGGGGTCTAAATGAGCAGTTCTTC. Amino acid sequence: CASTWGLNEQFF. The chain recombines TRBV28 with TRBJ2-1; D remains ambiguous. The CDR3 is 12 residues long. The germline CDR1 and CDR2 sequences are MDHEN and SYDVKM. Trimming removed 9 bases at V and 7 bases at J, with 13 bases between.

This chain uses TRBV7-9 with TRBJ1-2; D gene uncertain. The CDR3 runs to 15 residues. The germline gives CDR1 SEHNR, CDR2 FQNEAQ (reference sequence). V lost 0 bases, J lost 5 bases, and 13 bases lay in between. The CDR3 region has the DNA TGTGCCAGCAGCTTAGCGCTTCGGTTGAATTATGGCTACACCTTC. Translating it yields CASSLALRLNYGYTF.

V is TRBV14 and J is TRBJ1-1; D not certain. V lost 4 bases, J lost 2 bases, and 8 bases lay in between. The CDR3 has 13 residues. CDR1 and CDR2 (germline): SGHDN, FVKESK. CDR3 DNA: TGTGCCAGCAGCCCCTTTGGAAACACTGAAGCTTTCTTT. Its translation: CASSPFGNTEAFF.

This clonotype showed up just a few times. The rearrangement uses TRBV27 and TRBJ2-3; D gene uncertain. CDR3 size: 14 residues. Germline values: CDR1 MNHEY, CDR2 SMNVEV (reference sequence). Deletions cut 6 bases from V and 0 bases from J, with 10 bases between. The CDR3 DNA reads TGTGCCAGCAGGAATGTTGGTAGCACAGATACGCAGTATTTT. This sequence encodes CASRNVGSTDTQYF.

The rearrangement joins TRBV25-1 to TRBJ2-5, with TRBD2 as a possible D gene (5 bases). Germline V gene sequence: CDR1 MGHDK, CDR2 SYGVNS. The CDR3 covers 15 residues. Trimming removed 3 bases at V and 4 bases at J, with 15 bases between. The chain's CDR3 is CASSDGSGGGETQYF. The CDR3 bases are TGTGCCAGCAGTGACGGGTCCGGAGGAGGAGAGACCCAGTACTTC.

CDR3 amino acids: CASSQTGGGRTEAFF. The CDR3 DNA sequence: TGTGCCAGCAGTCAGACCGGGGGAGGGAGAACTGAAGCTTTCTTT. The chain employs TRBV6-6 and TRBJ1-1, with D maybe TRBD1 (5 bases). V lost 5 bases to trimming and J lost 5 bases, with 18 bases between them. CDR1 is MNHNY, CDR2 SVGAGI, per germline (reference sequence). There are 15 residues in the CDR3.

This clonotype has a handful of counts. The CDR3 DNA reads TGCGCCAGCAGCCAAGTGATGTGGGCGATGACTTTCTTT. It codes for CASSQVMWAMTFF. The V gene is TRBV4-3, the J gene TRBJ1-1; D unclear. The V end lost 1 base, the J end lost 12 bases, and 15 bases lay between the germline ends. Germline CDR1 reads LGHNA; CDR2 reads YSLEER. The CDR3 runs to 13 residues.

The gene calls are TRBV20-1 and TRBJ2-1; 10 positions match TRBD2. The CDR3 is 15 amino acids. J was trimmed by 3 bases and V by 6 bases; bases with no gene match: 8. Germline V gene lookup returns CDR1 DFQATT and CDR2 SNEGSKA (reference sequence). In DNA, the CDR3 is TGCAGTGCCCCTACCGGGACTAGCGTCTACAATGAGCAGTTCTTC. Translated, it gives CSAPTGTSVYNEQFF.